A selection of T cell receptor beta chains follows, all from one sample in a study of cytomegalovirus exposure and HLA in healthy donors. The repertoire was sequenced with immunoSEQ multiplex PCR; TCRdb's copy has only in-frame clones and lacks some. Here the sample spans over 65,000 clones, over 75% being singletons. The sample was PBMCs. All receptors come from a human donor in good health. CDR3s include the opening cysteine and the closing phenylalanine or tryptophan. Fields, in order: D gene, V gene, J gene, CDR3 DNA, CDR3 protein. The D gene is left open where the match is weak.

NA	TRBV30	TRBJ2-5	TGTGCCTGGACCACACCATTCCGGCGGGCCATTAAAGAGACCCAGTACTTC	CAWTTPFRRAIKETQYF
NA	TRBV19	TRBJ2-7	TGTGCCAGTAGCCAAGGGACGGGACTTTACGAGCAGTACTTC	CASSQGTGLYEQYF
NA	TRBV19	TRBJ1-1	TGTGCCAGTACCCCAACAGAGAACACTGAAGCTTTCTTT	CASTPTENTEAFF
NA	TRBV2	TRBJ2-7	TGTGCCAGCAGTCCAGACAGAACCTACTCCTACGAGCAGTACTTC	CASSPDRTYSYEQYF
NA	TRBV13	TRBJ2-5	TGTGCCAGCAGCTTTCCCGGGATTGAAGGGACCCAGTACTTC	CASSFPGIEGTQYF
NA	TRBV27	TRBJ1-6	TGTGCCAGCAGTTTGCGGGGGTCACCCCTCCACTTT	CASSLRGSPLHF
NA	TRBV9	TRBJ1-6	TGTGCCAGCAGCGTAGGGTCGGTTGAGGCAACCCTCCACTTT	CASSVGSVEATLHF
NA	TRBV5-1	TRBJ1-6	TGCGCCAGCAGCTCCGGACGGGAGAATTCACCCCTCCACTTT	CASSSGRENSPLHF
NA	TRBV27	TRBJ2-3	TGTGCCAGCAGTTTGAGCAGGCCAGATACGCAGTATTTT	CASSLSRPDTQYF
TRBD1	TRBV7-9	TRBJ1-1	TGTGCCAGCAGGCACCGGACAGGGGACACTGAAGCTTTCTTT	CASRHRTGDTEAFF
NA	TRBV19	TRBJ1-2	TGTGCCAGTAGAACGACAGGAAACTATGGCTACACCTTC	CASRTTGNYGYTF
NA	TRBV27	TRBJ2-7	TGTGCCAGCAGCCGGAGCAAGAATTACGAGCAGCACTTC	CASSRSKNYEQHF
TRBD2	TRBV7-2	TRBJ2-7	TGTGCCAGCAGCCTCGGGGGGGAAGGAGAGCAGTACTTC	CASSLGGEGEQYF
TRBD1	TRBV10-1	TRBJ2-1	TGCGCCGGTTCCGGGACAGGGTGTACAGATGAGCAGTTCTTC	CAGSGTGCTDEQFF
TRBD1	TRBV28	TRBJ1-3	TGTGCCAGCAGTTCGGGACAGCTCTCTGGAAACACCATATATTTT	CASSSGQLSGNTIYF
NA	TRBV23-1	TRBJ1-5	TGCGCCAGCAGTCAGGGGAGGGATCAGCCCCAGCATTTT	CASSQGRDQPQHF